Following are 31 T cell receptor beta chains from one sample sequenced in a study of blood T cell repertoires in COVID-19 (TCRdb year 2020). Receptor libraries were prepared by the immunoSEQ multiplex PCR assay. The table comes from immuneACCESS by way of TCRdb, which keeps in-frame sequences with V and J called. Part of the clones is missing from these tables; in studies checked, under half for an unresolved V gene and the rest for unknown reasons. The sample contains some 60,000 clones, more than 75% of them found a single time. 0.9% to 1.2% of the sample is taken by the ten largest. What was sequenced was peripheral blood. The source is a man in his 70s with acute or convalescent COVID-19.

The chain links TRBV7-9 to TRBJ1-1, with D unresolved. CDR1 is SEHNR, CDR2 FQNEAQ, per germline (reference sequence). The V and J ends lost 0 bases and 1 base respectively, with 9 bases between them. The CDR3 loop spans 15 amino acids. CDR3 bases: TGTGCCAGCAGCTTAGCCGAGCTTCGGAACACTGAAGCTTTCTTT. It translates to CASSLAELRNTEAFF.

This clone came up a few times. V and J are TRBV11-2 and TRBJ1-5; D call uncertain. Germline CDR1 is SGHAT and CDR2 is FQNNGV. The V gene lost 2 bases and the J gene lost 0 bases, with 11 bases spanning the gap. The CDR3 length is 16 residues. The CDR3 sequence is CASSLSSSYSNQPQHF. DNA for the CDR3: TGTGCCAGCAGCTTATCATCGAGCTATAGCAATCAGCCCCAGCATTTT.

V and J are TRBV7-9 and TRBJ2-3; 7 nucleotides line up with TRBD1. This CDR3 is built from 12 residues. V trimming: 6 bases; J trimming: 4 bases; junction bases outside the gene matches: 1. The V gene's germline CDR1 is SEHNR and CDR2 FQNEAQ (reference sequence). The CDR3 protein is CASRTGADTQYF. For the CDR3, the DNA is TGTGCCAGCAGAACAGGGGCAGATACGCAGTATTTT.

The chain is built from TRBV2 and TRBJ2-7; 10 bases match TRBD2. The germline gives CDR1 SNHLY, CDR2 FYNNEI. This CDR3 region has 14 residues. Trimming removed 7 bases from V and 0 bases from J; junction bases left unmatched: 3. The CDR3 DNA reads as TGTGCCAGCAAGGCTAGCGGGGGCTCCTACGAGCAGTACTTC. Residues: CASKASGGSYEQYF. Complete variable domain (other parts from reference TRBV2 and TRBJ2-7): EPEVTQTPSHQVTQMGQEVILRCVPISNHLYFYWYRQILGQKVEFLVSFYNNEISEKSEIFDDQFSVERPDGSNFTLKIRSTKLEDSAMYFCASKASGGSYEQYFGPGTRLTVT.

This chain links TRBV19 with TRBJ2-7; D possibly corresponds to TRBD1 (7 bases). With 7 bases removed from V and 1 base from J, the gap between germline ends came to 17 bases. The CDR3 consists of 15 residues. CDR1 is LNHDA, CDR2 SQIVND, per germline (reference sequence). Written as DNA, the CDR3 is TGTGCCAGTATAGGAGGGCAGGGGGGATCCTACGAGCAGTACTTC. It specifies CASIGGQGGSYEQYF.

The gene calls are TRBV29-1 and TRBJ1-1; TRBD1 matches 11 bases. The V gene end was trimmed by 7 bases and the J gene end by 4 bases; junction bases not matched to a gene: 8. This CDR3 is 14 amino acids long. Germline-derived CDR1 and CDR2 are SQVTM and ANQGSEA. The CDR3 loop is CSAREGTGGTEAFF. The CDR3 DNA sequence: TGCAGCGCGAGGGAGGGGACAGGGGGCACTGAAGCTTTCTTT.

Comments on this clone: At one end, the junction sequence differs from germline, possibly due to a read error. V gene TRBV25-1 combines with J gene TRBJ1-5; D not certain. The CDR3 length is 14 residues. The V gene's germline CDR1 is MGHDK and CDR2 SYGVNS. Here the CDR3 reads CASSESGSTQPQHF. The CDR3 DNA reads TGTGCCAGCAGTGAATCGGGGAGCACTCAGCCCCAGCATTTT.

This clone was picked up one time. The V gene is TRBV5-1, the J gene TRBJ2-5, with D perhaps matching TRBD1 (6 bases). V was pared by 1 base and J by 4 bases, with 14 bases between. CDR1 and CDR2 from the germline V gene are SGHRS and YFSETQ. This CDR3 contains 15 residues. CDR3 loop: CASSLTGMAGETQYF. DNA for the CDR3: TGCGCCAGCAGCTTGACAGGGATGGCAGGAGAGACCCAGTACTTC. The whole variable domain, remainder taken from reference TRBV5-1 and TRBJ2-5, is KAGVTQTPRYLIKTRGQQVTLSCSPISGHRSVSWYQQTPGQGLQFLFEYFSETQRNKGNFPGRFSGRQFSNSRSEMNVSTLELGDSALYLCASSLTGMAGETQYFGPGTRLLVL.

This chain joins TRBV7-3 and TRBJ2-5; D is ambiguous. The CDR3 runs to 13 residues. Germline V gene data show CDR1 as SGHTA and CDR2 as FQGTGA. V lost 2 bases, J lost 0 bases, and 4 bases lay in between. CDR3 in DNA: TGTGCCAGCAGCTTACGGTACCAAGAGACCCAGTACTTC. Amino acid sequence: CASSLRYQETQYF.

The CDR3 sequence is CASSSGQGPGYGYTF. CDR3 DNA: TGTGCCAGCTCGTCCGGACAGGGGCCTGGCTATGGCTACACCTTC. This chain uses TRBV18 with TRBJ1-2; 9 bases are a match to TRBD1. Trimming took 6 bases from V and 4 from J; bases not matched to a gene: 9. CDR3 length: 15 residues. Germline CDR1 reads KGHSH; CDR2 reads LQKENI.

This clone appeared once. The rearrangement links TRBV6-5 to TRBJ2-1; 8 bases fit TRBD1. Looked up from germline, CDR1 is MNHEY and CDR2 is SVGAGI. J was trimmed by 7 bases and V by 6 bases; bases with no gene match: 11. This CDR3 spans 15 amino acids. The CDR3 DNA follows: TGTGCCAGCAGCCCAGACAGGGGATACAATAATGAGCAGTTCTTC. This sequence encodes CASSPDRGYNNEQFF.

V gene TRBV6-5 combines with J gene TRBJ1-2, with D tentatively TRBD1 (5 bases). Trimming removed 6 bases at V and 13 bases at J, with 21 bases between. This CDR3 is built from 13 residues. Looked up from germline, CDR1 is MNHEY and CDR2 is SVGAGI. In DNA, the CDR3 is TGTGCCAGCAGAGTTGGGAACACAGGCTTTTTCACCTTC. It encodes CASRVGNTGFFTF.

J is TRBJ1-1 and V is TRBV5-4, with a weak D call TRBD1 (6 bases). Deletions cut 0 bases from V and 3 bases from J, with 9 bases between. CDR1 and CDR2 (germline): SGHNT, YYREEE (reference sequence). The CDR3 contains 14 residues. The CDR3 loop reads CASSLAGAYTEAFF. In nucleotides, the CDR3 is TGTGCCAGCAGCTTGGCAGGGGCTTACACTGAAGCTTTCTTT.

This clone was detected only once. The chain uses TRBV6-1 and TRBJ2-5; a weak D match, TRBD2 (5 bases). Germline CDR1 and CDR2: MNHNS and SASEGT. Deletions cut 3 bases from V and 2 bases from J, with 10 bases between. The CDR3 contains 14 residues. Here the CDR3 DNA reads TGTGCCAGCAGTGACGGCGGGTTTCAAGAGACCCAGTACTTC. Its translation is CASSDGGFQETQYF.

A word on this clone: This same CDR3 is encoded by further DNA sequences in the sample. The V call is TRBV2, the J call TRBJ2-6; TRBD2 might be the D (5 bases). The germline V and J ends were trimmed by 7 bases and 1 base, with 5 bases remaining between them. CDR1 and CDR2 (germline): SNHLY, FYNNEI. The CDR3 is 13 amino acids. CDR3 nucleotides: TGTGCCAGCACGGGGTCTGGGGCCAACGTCCTGACTTTC. It specifies CASTGSGANVLTF.

CDR3 nucleotide sequence: TGTGCCACCAGTGATTCCCTAACCGGGGAATATGGCTACACCTTC. Its protein is CATSDSLTGEYGYTF. The chain recombines TRBV24-1 with TRBJ1-2; no definite D call. The germline V gene has CDR1 KGHDR and CDR2 SFDVKD. This CDR3 is built from 15 residues. V was trimmed by 2 bases and J by 5 bases, leaving 14 bases between them.

The chain combines TRBV5-1 with TRBJ2-7, with D perhaps matching TRBD1 (6 bases). V was cut by 1 base and J by 4 bases, with 12 bases left in between. Germline assignment: CDR1 SGHRS and CDR2 YFSETQ. The CDR3 is 14 amino acids. As DNA, the CDR3 is TGCGCCAGCAGCTTGCAGGGACAAGGGTACGAGCAGTACTTC. It codes for CASSLQGQGYEQYF.

The chain uses TRBV10-3 and TRBJ1-1; 8 bases are a match to TRBD1. From germline, CDR1 is ENHRY and CDR2 SYGVKD. This CDR3 is 13 amino acids long. After removal of 9 bases from V and 5 bases from J, the junction contained 8 bases not matched to a gene. CDR3 in amino acids: CAIQGQGGTEAFF. DNA for the CDR3: TGTGCCATACAAGGACAGGGCGGGACTGAAGCTTTCTTT.

As to this clone: The sample carries other DNA sequences with the same CDR3. The V call is TRBV9, the J call TRBJ2-2; 9 nucleotides align to TRBD2. From germline, CDR1 is SGDLS and CDR2 YYNGEE. The CDR3 is made up of 16 amino acids. Germline trimming cut 0 bases from V and 5 bases from J; bases unmatched to any gene: 5. CDR3 sequence (DNA): TGTGCCAGCAGCGTAGAGGGACTAGCCGGGACCGGGGAGCTGTTTTTT. Residues: CASSVEGLAGTGELFF.

The gene calls are TRBV5-4 and TRBJ2-7; TRBD1 matches at 11 bases. This CDR3 is built from 15 residues. The germline V gene encodes CDR1 SGHNT and CDR2 YYREEE (reference sequence). V lost 6 bases, J lost 2 bases, and 7 bases stayed unmatched. CDR3 nucleotides: TGTGCCAGCAACCCCGGGACAGGGGGTCCCTACGAGCAGTACTTC. Translation gives CASNPGTGGPYEQYF.

The chain carries TRBV7-8 and TRBJ2-1, with D unclear. The CDR3 contains 13 residues. V was shortened by 5 bases and J by 1 base, with 6 bases between the two germline ends. Germline V lookup: CDR1 SGHVS, CDR2 FQNEAQ. Here the CDR3 DNA reads TGTGCCAGCAGCATCAGATCCTACAATGAGCAGTTCTTC. Protein sequence: CASSIRSYNEQFF.

The V call is TRBV3-1 (or the pseudogene TRBV3-2), the J call TRBJ1-1; 7 positions agree with TRBD1. The CDR3 totals 14 residues. After removal of 2 bases from V and 5 bases from J, the junction contained 5 bases not matched to a gene. In germline, CDR1 is LGHDT, CDR2 YNNKEL (reference sequence). CDR3 residues: CASSQNEQGTEAFF. The CDR3 DNA follows: TGTGCCAGCAGCCAAAACGAACAGGGGACTGAAGCTTTCTTT.

This clone showed up just a few times. The genes are TRBV11-2 and TRBJ1-1; 8 bases line up with TRBD1. Germline lookup yields CDR1 SGHAT and CDR2 FQNNGV. The CDR3 runs to 16 residues. Unmatched junction bases numbered 7, after V lost 1 base and J lost 3 bases. CDR3 sequence reads: CASSLGSTGVYTEAFF. Written as DNA, the CDR3 is TGTGCCAGCAGCTTAGGATCGACAGGGGTGTACACTGAAGCTTTCTTT.

The chain has TRBV3-1 (or the pseudogene TRBV3-2) and TRBJ1-4; 7 bases map to TRBD1. The CDR3 is 13 residues long. Germline V gene lookup returns CDR1 LGHDT and CDR2 YNNKEL (reference sequence). J gave up 8 bases and V 6 bases, and 6 bases lay outside the gene matches. CDR3 sequence reads: CASRGQSPEKLFF. Written as DNA, the CDR3 is TGTGCCAGCAGGGGACAGTCCCCCGAAAAACTGTTTTTT.

The gene calls are TRBV9 and TRBJ2-6; tentative D call: TRBD1 (6 bases). V was trimmed by 9 bases and J by 0 bases, leaving 19 bases between them. Germline CDR1 and CDR2: SGDLS and YYNGEE. This CDR3 is 17 amino acids long. The CDR3 region has the DNA TGTGCCACCCCCAACGGGACAACGGACTCTGGGGCCAACGTCCTGACTTTC. Encoded protein: CATPNGTTDSGANVLTF.

The chain has TRBV3-1 (or the pseudogene TRBV3-2) and TRBJ2-7; 7 bases agree with TRBD2. The V gene end was trimmed by 5 bases and the J gene end by 7 bases; junction bases not matched to a gene: 8. Germline lookup yields CDR1 LGHDT and CDR2 YNNKEL (reference sequence). This CDR3 comprises 13 residues. CDR3 sequence reads: CASSYSPGLEQYF. The CDR3 DNA is TGTGCCAGCAGCTATAGTCCGGGACTAGAGCAGTACTTC.

The rearrangement links TRBV11-2 to TRBJ2-6; D remains ambiguous. CDR1 is SGHAT, CDR2 FQNNGV, per germline. Trimming removed 6 bases from V and 10 bases from J, with 16 bases in between. The CDR3 sequence is 14 residues long. CDR3 DNA sequence: TGTGCCAGCAGTCTAGACGTTCTCTTGAACGTCCTGACTTTC. Amino acid sequence: CASSLDVLLNVLTF.

J is TRBJ2-7 and V is TRBV6-2 or TRBV6-3; 7 bases map to TRBD2. The CDR3 runs to 16 residues. J was trimmed by 2 bases and V by 2 bases; bases with no gene match: 9. Germline values: CDR1 MNHEY, CDR2 SVGEGT. The CDR3 nucleotides are TGTGCCAGCAGTTACCCCACAGCGGGGCTTCCCTACGAGCAGTACTTC. Amino acid sequence: CASSYPTAGLPYEQYF.

The chain recombines TRBV28 with TRBJ1-2, with 8 bases lining up with TRBD1. This CDR3 is 13 amino acids long. J gave up 8 bases and V 10 bases, and 12 bases lay outside the gene matches. The germline V gene encodes CDR1 MDHEN and CDR2 SYDVKM. CDR3 DNA sequence: TGTGCCACCAGACAGGGGCCTCTGTGGGGCTACACCTTC. Amino acids: CATRQGPLWGYTF.

CDR3 nucleotide sequence: TGTGCCAGCAGTCCCTTTCAAGAGACCCAGTACTTC. This sequence encodes CASSPFQETQYF. The chain is built from TRBV12-3 or TRBV12-4 and TRBJ2-5; no definite D call. Trimming stripped 5 bases from V and 2 bases from J, with 6 bases between. The CDR3 is 12 residues long.

The V gene is TRBV11-2, the J gene TRBJ2-5; D uncertain. The CDR3 length is 14 residues. Germline V gene data show CDR1 as SGHAT and CDR2 as FQNNGV. The ends were cut back, 7 bases at V and 5 bases at J, with 17 bases in the middle. The DNA of the CDR3 is TGTGCCAGCACCCTTTTTCTTGCCGCGGAGACCCAGTACTTC. Its protein is CASTLFLAAETQYF.